The 8 T cell receptor beta chains listed next were all sequenced from one sample in a study of shared clonotypes between healthy human individuals. Profiling relied on immunoSEQ multiplex PCR, and the TCRdb table lists in-frame clones only, not all of them. This repertoire shows approximately 2.5 million clones, 80% to 95% found once; its top ten account for approximately 0.35%. Sequencing was done on a sample of naive CD4+ T cells from PBMCs. Subset given: CD45RA+ positively selected. The origin of the receptors is a man younger than 35 in good health. Some clones in this sample may be carry-over from other donors' samples.

V gene TRBV19 combines with J gene TRBJ1-1; no reliable D call. V was pared by 5 bases and J by 0 bases, with 10 bases between. Germline lookup yields CDR1 LNHDA and CDR2 SQIVND (reference sequence). CDR3 length equals 14 residues. CDR3 coding DNA: TGTGCCAGTAGTGTCTTACGTATGAACACTGAAGCTTTCTTT. It translates to CASSVLRMNTEAFF.

V gene TRBV28 combines with J gene TRBJ2-1; D gene unclear. This CDR3 comprises 14 residues. Trimming left V 6 bases short and J 10 bases short, with 19 bases between. CDR1 and CDR2 (germline): MDHEN, SYDVKM. This chain's CDR3 is CASSPYVGIGEQFF. In DNA, the CDR3 is TGTGCCAGCAGCCCCTATGTGGGAATCGGCGAGCAGTTCTTC.

As concerns this clone: Different DNA sequences within this sample yield the same CDR3. This rearrangement joins TRBV7-9 to TRBJ1-5, with D uncertain. The V gene's germline CDR1 is SEHNR and CDR2 FQNEAQ (reference sequence). CDR3 length equals 13 residues. V gave up 6 bases and J gave up 5 bases, with 11 bases separating them. Here the CDR3 DNA reads TGTGCCAGCAGTTTAACCCGGGATCAGCCCCAGCATTTT. It yields the protein CASSLTRDQPQHF.

This clone was picked up one time. V and J are TRBV5-4 and TRBJ2-5, with 8 bases matching TRBD1. The last part of the DNA fits TRBJ2-7 better; the J call may be wrong. This CDR3 comprises 14 residues. Per the germline V gene, CDR1 is SGHNT and CDR2 is YYREEE (reference sequence). CDR3 nucleotides: TGTGCCAGCAGCGAGGACAGGGACGACTACGAGCAGTACTTC. It codes for CASSEDRDDYEQYF.

This clone was seen once. The rearrangement links TRBV5-1 to TRBJ2-1; TRBD2 matches at 11 bases. Unmatched junction bases numbered 6, after V lost 4 bases and J lost 3 bases. This CDR3 comprises 16 residues. The V gene's germline CDR1 is SGHRS and CDR2 YFSETQ. CDR3: CASSMLAGGVYNEQFF. CDR3 nucleotides: TGCGCCAGCAGCATGTTAGCGGGAGGGGTCTACAATGAGCAGTTCTTC.

As DNA, the CDR3 is TGTGCCAGCACCTGGGGAGGGGGCTGGGAAAAACTGTTTTTT. Translated, it gives CASTWGGGWEKLFF. The V call is TRBV28, the J call TRBJ1-4; 7 nucleotides line up with TRBD1. Germline trimming cut 7 bases from V and 8 bases from J; bases unmatched to any gene: 10. CDR1 is MDHEN and CDR2 is SYDVKM in the germline V gene. The CDR3 is 14 residues long.

The chain couples TRBV5-4 to TRBJ2-1; TRBD2 matches 10 bases. In germline, CDR1 is SGHNT, CDR2 YYREEE (reference sequence). The CDR3 spans 15 residues. V lost 2 bases to trimming and J lost 9 bases; unmatched junction nucleotides: 8. The chain's CDR3 is CASSLVLAGPTEQFF. The CDR3 DNA follows: TGTGCCAGCAGCTTAGTACTAGCGGGACCCACTGAGCAGTTCTTC.

J is TRBJ1-2 and V is TRBV6-5; 7 bases line up with TRBD1. Germline CDR1 reads MNHEY; CDR2 reads SVGAGI. Trimming took 9 bases from V and 4 from J; bases not matched to a gene: 5. The CDR3 has 12 amino acids. The CDR3 region has the DNA TGTGCCAGTGGGACAGCTCTCTATGGCTACACCTTC. It codes for CASGTALYGYTF.